The present T cell receptor (beta chain) was sequenced within a study of CD8 T cells in ankylosing spondylitis. Study results and caveats: Reportedly, disease-linked clones are significantly enriched in ankylosing spondylitis patients' matched synovial fluid.

The CDR3 is 13 amino acids. Trimming took off 8 bases at V and 2 bases at J, with 12 bases between the two ends. Germline CDR1 and CDR2: MNHEY and SVGEGT. This clonotype showed up many times. Its antigen is unidentified. Quantitative barcoded 5'-RACE was used to prepare TCR beta libraries. TCRdb passed the 5' RACE reads through MiXCR, listing each CDR3 protein once. The sample includes 150,000 to 200,000 distinct CDR3 sequences, roughly 13% of them seen just once. The chain couples TRBV6-2 or TRBV6-3 to TRBJ1-1, with D hard to call. This receptor was obtained from a female donor with ankylosing spondylitis or in good health (not recorded which). Sequencing was carried out using blood, either unsorted or a sorted T cell fraction (not recorded which). CDR3 coding DNA: TGTGCCAGCCGGAGGAGGGTAAACACTGAAGCTTTCTTT. Its translation is CASRRRVNTEAFF.